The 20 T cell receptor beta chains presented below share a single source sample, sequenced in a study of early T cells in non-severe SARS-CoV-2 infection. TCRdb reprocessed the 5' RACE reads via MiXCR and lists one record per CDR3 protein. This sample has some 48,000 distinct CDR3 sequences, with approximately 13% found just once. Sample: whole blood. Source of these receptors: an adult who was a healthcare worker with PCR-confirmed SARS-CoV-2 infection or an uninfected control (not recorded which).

The CDR3 coding sequence is TGTGCCAGCAGCCTCTCCCCCGATAATTCACCCCTCCACTTT. The encoded protein is CASSLSPDNSPLHF. The chain uses TRBV14 and TRBJ1-6; D unclear. The V end lost 4 bases, the J end lost 5 bases, and 9 bases lay between the germline ends. Germline V CDR1 and CDR2: SGHDN, FVKESK. The CDR3 spans 14 residues.

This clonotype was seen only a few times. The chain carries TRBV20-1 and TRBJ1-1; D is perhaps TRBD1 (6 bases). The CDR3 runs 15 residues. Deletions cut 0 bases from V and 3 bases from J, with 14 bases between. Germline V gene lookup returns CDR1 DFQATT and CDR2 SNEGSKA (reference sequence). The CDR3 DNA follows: TGCAGTGCTAGAGAAGGGGGGAATCTTCACACTGAAGCTTTCTTT. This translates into CSAREGGNLHTEAFF.

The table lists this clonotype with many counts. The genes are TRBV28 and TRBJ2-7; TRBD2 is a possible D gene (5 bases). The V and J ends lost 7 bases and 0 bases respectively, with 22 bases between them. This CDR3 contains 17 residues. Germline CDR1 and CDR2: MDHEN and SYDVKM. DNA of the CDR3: TGTGCCAGCACCTCGTCTCAGGCGGGCCCGAGCTCCTACGAGCAGTACTTC. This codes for CASTSSQAGPSSYEQYF.

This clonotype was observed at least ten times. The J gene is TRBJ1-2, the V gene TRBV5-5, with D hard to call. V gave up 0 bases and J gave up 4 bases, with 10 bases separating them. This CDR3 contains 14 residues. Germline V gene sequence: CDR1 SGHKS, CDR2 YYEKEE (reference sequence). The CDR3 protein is CASSLDPSGYGYTF. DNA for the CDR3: TGTGCCAGCAGCTTGGATCCAAGCGGCTATGGCTACACCTTC. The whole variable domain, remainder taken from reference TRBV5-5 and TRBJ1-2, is DAGVTQSPTHLIKTRGQQVTLRCSPISGHKSVSWYQQVLGQGPQFIFQYYEKEERGRGNFPDRFSARQFPNYSSELNVNALLLGDSALYLCASSLDPSGYGYTFGSGTRLTVV.

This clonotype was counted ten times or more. The CDR3 loop reads CAWNPGGGYEQYF. The DNA for the CDR3 is TGTGCCTGGAACCCAGGTGGGGGCTACGAGCAGTACTTC. This chain joins TRBV30 and TRBJ2-7; TRBD1 or TRBD2 may be the D gene (5 bases each). Trimming removed 4 bases from V and 3 bases from J, with 13 bases in between. This CDR3 is 13 amino acids long. Per the germline V gene, CDR1 is GTSNPN and CDR2 is SVGIG (reference sequence).

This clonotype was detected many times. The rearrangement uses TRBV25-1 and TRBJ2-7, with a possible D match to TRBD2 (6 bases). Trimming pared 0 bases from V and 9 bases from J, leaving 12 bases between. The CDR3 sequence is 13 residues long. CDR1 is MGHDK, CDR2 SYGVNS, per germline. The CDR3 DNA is TGTGCCAGCAGTGAATATGAGGGACTGAGGCAGTACTTC. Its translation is CASSEYEGLRQYF.

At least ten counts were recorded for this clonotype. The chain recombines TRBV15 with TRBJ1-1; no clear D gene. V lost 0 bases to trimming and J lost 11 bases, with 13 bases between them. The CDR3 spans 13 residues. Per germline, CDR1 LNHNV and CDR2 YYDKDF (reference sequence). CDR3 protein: CATSRDLQVGAFF. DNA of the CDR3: TGTGCCACCAGCAGAGATCTTCAGGTTGGGGCTTTCTTT.

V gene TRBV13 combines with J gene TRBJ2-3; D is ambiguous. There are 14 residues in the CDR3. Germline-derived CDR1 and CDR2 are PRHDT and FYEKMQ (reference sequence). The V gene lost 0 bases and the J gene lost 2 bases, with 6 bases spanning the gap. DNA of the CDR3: TGTGCCAGCAGCTTAGGCGGCTACACAGATACGCAGTATTTT. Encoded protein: CASSLGGYTDTQYF.

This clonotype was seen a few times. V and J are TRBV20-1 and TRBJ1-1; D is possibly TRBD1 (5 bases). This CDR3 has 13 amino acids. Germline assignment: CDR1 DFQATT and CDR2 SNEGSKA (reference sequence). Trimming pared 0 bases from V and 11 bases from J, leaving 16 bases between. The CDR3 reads CSARDGSGPSAFF. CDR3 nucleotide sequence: TGCAGTGCTAGAGATGGGTCGGGACCGAGCGCTTTCTTT.

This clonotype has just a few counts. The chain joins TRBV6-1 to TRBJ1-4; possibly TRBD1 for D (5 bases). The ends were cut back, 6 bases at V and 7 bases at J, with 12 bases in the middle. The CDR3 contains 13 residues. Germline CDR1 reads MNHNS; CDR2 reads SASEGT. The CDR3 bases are TGTGCCAGCAGCCGGGACGGACCTGAAAAACTGTTTTTT. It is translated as CASSRDGPEKLFF.

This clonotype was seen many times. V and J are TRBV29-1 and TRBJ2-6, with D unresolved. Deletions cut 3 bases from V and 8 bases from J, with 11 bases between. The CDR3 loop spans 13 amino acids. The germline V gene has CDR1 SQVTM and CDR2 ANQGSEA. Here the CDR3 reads CSVEGLRTNVLTF. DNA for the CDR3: TGCAGCGTTGAGGGCCTGAGGACCAACGTCCTGACTTTC.

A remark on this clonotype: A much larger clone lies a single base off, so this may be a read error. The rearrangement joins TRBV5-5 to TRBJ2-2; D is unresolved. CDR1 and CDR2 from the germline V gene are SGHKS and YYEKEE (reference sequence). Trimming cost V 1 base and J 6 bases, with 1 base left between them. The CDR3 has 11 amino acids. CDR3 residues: CASSLSGELFF. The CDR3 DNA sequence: TGTGCCAGCAGCTTGTCCGGGGAGCTGTTTTTT.

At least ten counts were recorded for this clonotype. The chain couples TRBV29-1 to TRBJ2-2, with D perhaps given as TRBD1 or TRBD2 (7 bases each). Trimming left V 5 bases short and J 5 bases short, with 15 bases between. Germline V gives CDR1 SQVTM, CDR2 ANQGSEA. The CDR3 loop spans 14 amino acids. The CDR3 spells CSVRSRGGTGELFF. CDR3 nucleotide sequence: TGCAGCGTTCGAAGCAGGGGGGGTACCGGGGAGCTGTTTTTT.

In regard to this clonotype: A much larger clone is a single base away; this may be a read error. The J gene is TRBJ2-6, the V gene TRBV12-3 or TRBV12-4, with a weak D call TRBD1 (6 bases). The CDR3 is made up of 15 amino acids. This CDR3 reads CASSFGQPGTNVLTF. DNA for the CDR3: TGTGCCAGCAGTTTTGGACAGCCTGGGACCAACGTCCTGACTTTC.

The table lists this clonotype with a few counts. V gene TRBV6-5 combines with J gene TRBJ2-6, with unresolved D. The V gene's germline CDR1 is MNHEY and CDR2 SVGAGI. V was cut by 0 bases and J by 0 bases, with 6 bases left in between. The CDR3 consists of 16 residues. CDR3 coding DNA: TGTGCCAGCAGTTACTCCAAATTCTCTGGGGCCAACGTCCTGACTTTC. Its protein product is CASSYSKFSGANVLTF.

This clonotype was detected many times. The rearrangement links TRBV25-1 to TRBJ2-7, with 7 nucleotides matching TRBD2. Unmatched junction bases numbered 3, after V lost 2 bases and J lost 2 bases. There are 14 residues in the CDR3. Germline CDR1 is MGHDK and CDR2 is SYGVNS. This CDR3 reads CASSEGGLAYEQYF. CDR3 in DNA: TGTGCCAGCAGTGAAGGCGGACTAGCCTACGAGCAGTACTTC.

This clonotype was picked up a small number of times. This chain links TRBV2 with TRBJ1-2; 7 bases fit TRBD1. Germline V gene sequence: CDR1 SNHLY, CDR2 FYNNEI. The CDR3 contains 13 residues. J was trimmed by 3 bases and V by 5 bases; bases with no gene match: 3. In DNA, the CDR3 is TGTGCCAGCAGTTCCGGACAGGACTATGGCTACACCTTC. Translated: CASSSGQDYGYTF.

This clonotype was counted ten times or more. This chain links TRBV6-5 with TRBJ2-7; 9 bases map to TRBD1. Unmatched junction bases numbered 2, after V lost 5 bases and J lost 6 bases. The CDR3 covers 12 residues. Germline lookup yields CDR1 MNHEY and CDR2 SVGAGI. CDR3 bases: TGTGCCAGCAGTACGACAGGGGGCGAGCAGTACTTC. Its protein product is CASSTTGGEQYF.

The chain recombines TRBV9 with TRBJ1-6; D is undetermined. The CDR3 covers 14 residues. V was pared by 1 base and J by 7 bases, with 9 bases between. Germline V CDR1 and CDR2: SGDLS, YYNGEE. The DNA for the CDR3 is TGTGCCAGCAGCGTACTGGGGAGGAATTCACCCCTCCACTTT. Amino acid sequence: CASSVLGRNSPLHF.

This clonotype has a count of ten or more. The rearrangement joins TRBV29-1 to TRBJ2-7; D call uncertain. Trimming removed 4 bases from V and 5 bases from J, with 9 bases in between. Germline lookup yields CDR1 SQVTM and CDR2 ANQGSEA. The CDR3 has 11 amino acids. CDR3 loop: CSVASGNEQYF. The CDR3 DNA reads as TGCAGCGTTGCATCAGGAAACGAGCAGTACTTC.